This T cell receptor (beta chain) is drawn from a study of post-analysis software for immune sequencing data (dated by TCRdb to between 2015 and 2017). Describing the broader study: Recorded disease courses included relapsing-remitting, secondary progressive and progressive-relapsing multiple sclerosis, with some patients lacking subtype annotation. The multiple sclerosis patient repertoires were compared with around ten previously published healthy control repertoires from donors aged about 6 to 28 years. A subset of samples was prepared in parallel using single-end sample barcoding, then pooled and co-amplified after Illumina adapter ligation.

Worth noting for this clonotype: No antigen is known for it. Qualities for individual bases were not recorded, and no much larger clone is one base off.

Receptors were amplified or captured by PCR. Sequencing used an Illumina HiSeq 2500. Unique molecular identifiers were incorporated into TCR beta cDNA libraries to reduce PCR and sequencing biases. Some 500,000 cDNA molecules were obtained for every 1 to 10 million input T cells, so each molecule roughly corresponded to one T cell. The patient libraries were prepared and sequenced using the same protocol as the earlier healthy control dataset. Within a given batch, samples were prepared together, multiplexed and sequenced on the same HiSeq lane. Concerning the study's data processing: MIGEC was used to process the raw barcoded reads, and molecular identifier groups with only a single read were discarded before consensus assembly and CDR3 extraction. Clonotype tables were post-analysed with VDJtools, and diversity was normalized by down-sampling all datasets to the smallest sample size. To correct batch-related cross-sample contamination, repertoire overlap clustering matched CDR3 amino acid sequences but not nucleotide sequences. TCRdb ran its own pipeline on the public reads, namely fastp trimming at Q25 and MiXCR clone calling, and kept in-frame beta chains. A single entry per CDR3 protein holds the most common genes and DNA from its merged rows. These V and J calls rely on TCRdb rather than the paper's analysis. The sample data list about 820,000 distinct CDR3 sequences, and around 53% of these were observed just once. The ten top clones hold roughly 4.4% of the sample.

The full study reports these points: The control group was slightly older than the multiple sclerosis patient group. Patients showed significantly higher frequencies than controls for roughly 5 TRBV segments, among them TRBV5-6, TRBV5-1 and TRBV20-1. Direct clustering with F measure revealed strong co-clustering of samples prepared in the same batch, which led to a batch-effect correction. Normalized Chao1 diversity was significantly lower in multiple sclerosis patients than controls, suggesting substantial peripheral T-cell clonal expansion.

To demonstrate the VDJtools post-analysis software, the study profiled TCR beta repertoires from the peripheral blood of 13 young patients with multiple sclerosis. The multiple sclerosis patients were children and adolescents between roughly 6 and 15 years of age. Including cysteine and phenylalanine, the CDR3 has 14 amino acids. Only CDR3 DNA is held: 42 bases, read in frame from base 1. From V the trimming removes 6 bases and from J it removes 9 bases, while the gene matches leave 14 bases of the junction unaccounted for. The receptor comes from a girl aged 5-17 years with multiple sclerosis. The chain couples TRBV12-3 or TRBV12-4 to TRBJ2-7; 7 bases in between match TRBD1. What was sequenced was blood. The nucleotide sequence reads TGTGCCAGCAGCCGGACAGGTCTTCGTCAGGGGCAGTACTTC. This encodes CASSRTGLRQGQYF.